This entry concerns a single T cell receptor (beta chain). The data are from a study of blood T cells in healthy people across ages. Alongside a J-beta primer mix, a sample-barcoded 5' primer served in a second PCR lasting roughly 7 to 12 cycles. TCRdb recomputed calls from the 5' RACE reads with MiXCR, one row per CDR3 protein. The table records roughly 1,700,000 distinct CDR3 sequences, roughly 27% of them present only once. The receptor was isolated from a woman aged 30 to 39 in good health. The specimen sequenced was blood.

The CDR3 loop reads CASSQRNTQYF. The CDR3, as DNA: TGTGCCAGCAGCCAACGGAATACGCAGTATTTT. The rearrangement joins TRBV3-1 to TRBJ2-3; D is ambiguous. This CDR3 region has 11 residues. The ends were cut back, 2 bases at V and 7 bases at J, with 4 bases in the middle. Per germline, CDR1 LGHDT and CDR2 YNNKEL (reference sequence).